Listed below are T cell receptor beta chains from one sample, sequenced in a study of T-cell reconstitution after alpha-beta-depleted transplantation in children. TCRdb ran MiXCR on the PCR reads and lists one entry per CDR3 protein. The table has around 400,000 distinct CDR3 sequences, under 13% seen once. The material sequenced was PBMCs from the stem cell graft donor, taken from the stem cell graft. Receptors originate from a human donor who donated a stem cell graft to a child with acute myeloid leukemia. The CDR3 runs from the conserved cysteine through the conserved F or W. Each record gives: clone size, J gene, D gene, V gene, CDR3 protein, CDR3 DNA. The D gene is left open where the match is weak. Expanded clones are given a class, and other clones once, few, many or no size at all.

>many|TRBJ1-2|TRBD1|TRBV18
CASSPTTGSYGYTF
TGTGCCAGCTCACCCACGACAGGGTCCTATGGCTACACCTTC
>few|TRBJ2-3|TRBD2|TRBV7-8
CASSPRTSGRTSTDTQYF
TGTGCCAGCAGCCCCAGGACTAGCGGGAGGACTAGCACAGATACGCAGTATTTT
>-|TRBJ2-2|-|TRBV20-1
CSAQKGQTGELFF
TGCAGTGCTCAAAAAGGACAGACCGGGGAGCTGTTTTTT
>-|TRBJ2-2|-|TRBV7-9
CASSEREKGGELFF
TGTGCCAGCAGCGAACGGGAGAAAGGCGGGGAGCTGTTTTTT
>few|TRBJ2-5|-|TRBV5-5
CASSPDERKETQYF
TGTGCCAGCAGCCCGGACGAGCGTAAAGAGACCCAGTACTTC
>few|TRBJ2-6|-|TRBV28
CASRPGAGANVLTF
TGTGCCAGCAGACCAGGGGCTGGGGCCAACGTCCTGACTTTC
>few|TRBJ2-3|TRBD2|TRBV18
CASSPQRGGADTQYF
TGTGCCAGCTCACCCCAGCGGGGGGGCGCAGATACGCAGTATTTT
>-|TRBJ1-1|-|TRBV6-2/TRBV6-3
CASSYEGLGTEAFF
TGTGCCAGCAGTTACGAGGGGCTGGGAACTGAAGCTTTCTTT
>many|TRBJ2-6|-|TRBV29-1
CSVAGAGANVLTF
TGCAGCGTTGCAGGGGCTGGGGCCAACGTCCTGACTTTC
>few|TRBJ1-2|-|TRBV12-3/TRBV12-4
CASKESNYGYTF
TGTGCCAGCAAGGAATCTAACTATGGCTACACCTTC
>few|TRBJ2-4|TRBD2|TRBV11-2
CASSLGRGKNIQYF
TGTGCCAGCAGCTTAGGGCGGGGGAAAAACATTCAGTACTTC
>many|TRBJ2-3|-|TRBV29-1
CSVPPTTADTQYF
TGCAGCGTACCGCCCACTACAGCAGATACGCAGTATTTT
>few|TRBJ2-1|TRBD2|TRBV7-6
CASSLAFEGGGGNEQFF
TGTGCCAGCAGCTTAGCGTTTGAGGGCGGGGGGGGAAATGAGCAGTTCTTC
>-|TRBJ1-2|TRBD1|TRBV10-3
CAISELGRGPNYGYTF
TGTGCCATCAGTGAGTTGGGCAGGGGGCCTAACTATGGCTACACCTTC
>few|TRBJ2-1|-|TRBV6-5
CASSYSRGGQFF
TGTGCCAGCAGTTACTCGAGGGGTGGGCAGTTCTTC
>many|TRBJ1-6|-|TRBV4-3
CASSQVMDSPLHF
TGCGCCAGCAGCCAAGTGATGGATTCACCCCTCCACTTT
>few|TRBJ2-7|-|TRBV4-1
CASSQVKDFTYEQYF
TGCGCCAGCAGCCAAGTTAAGGACTTTACCTACGAGCAGTACTTC
>few|TRBJ2-2|-|TRBV4-3
CASSQVRSDGTGELFF
TGCGCCAGCAGCCAAGTACGTTCAGATGGCACCGGGGAGCTGTTTTTT
>-|TRBJ2-1|TRBD2|TRBV4-2
CASSQETGGSYNEQFF
TGTGCCAGCAGCCAAGAAACGGGAGGGTCCTACAATGAGCAGTTCTTC
>-|TRBJ2-5|-|TRBV29-1
CSSLRDPRGETQYF
TGCAGCTCCCTCCGGGACCCAAGGGGAGAGACCCAGTACTTC
>-|TRBJ2-6|-|TRBV29-1
CSVRRSSGANVLTF
TGCAGCGTAAGAAGGTCCTCTGGGGCCAACGTCCTGACTTTC
>many|TRBJ1-5|-|TRBV20-1
CSALGQWTNQPQHF
TGCAGTGCTCTCGGACAGTGGACTAATCAGCCCCAGCATTTT
>few|TRBJ2-1|TRBD2|TRBV6-1
CASRPGLAGGPRNEQFF
TGTGCCAGCAGACCCGGACTAGCGGGGGGCCCCCGGAATGAGCAGTTCTTC
>-|TRBJ2-1|TRBD2|TRBV20-1
CSAQRDYNEQFF
TGCAGTGCTCAGCGGGATTACAATGAGCAGTTCTTC
>-|TRBJ1-1|-|TRBV6-5
CASSYSSGLNTEALF
TGTGCCAGCAGTTACTCGTCAGGTCTGAACACTGAAGCTCTCTTT
>many|TRBJ1-2|-|TRBV12-3/TRBV12-4
CASSRTRGGRSYGYTF
TGTGCCAGCAGTCGTACAAGGGGTGGCCGGAGCTATGGCTACACCTTC
>many|TRBJ1-1|-|TRBV27
CASSRTGWGEAFF
TGTGCCAGCAGTCGGACGGGTTGGGGGGAAGCTTTCTTT
>-|TRBJ2-1|-|TRBV29-1
CSVEGHPGNEQFF
TGCAGCGTTGAGGGACACCCCGGGAATGAGCAGTTCTTC
>few|TRBJ2-5|-|TRBV29-1
CSVSDWVTQETQYF
TGCAGCGTTTCCGATTGGGTCACACAAGAGACCCAGTACTTC
>-|TRBJ1-3|TRBD1|TRBV4-2
CASSSTGAGNTIYF
TGTGCCAGCAGCTCGACAGGGGCGGGAAACACCATATATTTT
>-|TRBJ2-7|-|TRBV5-1
CASSPGDLQGSGLEQYF
TGCGCCAGCAGCCCAGGAGATCTCCAGGGCTCCGGACTAGAGCAGTACTTC
>-|TRBJ2-3|TRBD1|TRBV6-1
CATPGGEGRDTQYF
TGTGCCACCCCAGGGGGCGAGGGGAGGGATACGCAGTATTTT
>few|TRBJ1-2|TRBD1|TRBV6-1
CASVPGQATYGYTF
TGTGCCAGTGTCCCGGGACAGGCAACCTATGGCTACACCTTC
>many|TRBJ2-7|TRBD1|TRBV5-1
CASSLQGTYEQYF
TGCGCCAGCAGCTTACAGGGGACCTACGAGCAGTACTTC
>-|TRBJ2-1|TRBD2|TRBV12-3/TRBV12-4
CASSFSVAGAGEQFF
TGTGCCAGCAGTTTCTCGGTAGCGGGAGCTGGTGAGCAGTTCTTC
>few|TRBJ1-2|-|TRBV21-1
CASSKEEAVLLANYGYTF
TGTGCCAGCAGCAAAGAAGAGGCCGTCTTGTTAGCTAACTATGGCTACACCTTC
>many|TRBJ1-5|-|TRBV12-3/TRBV12-4
CASSFSPRSNQPQHF
TGTGCCAGCAGTTTCAGCCCTAGGAGCAATCAGCCCCAGCATTTT
>many|TRBJ2-1|-|TRBV5-1
CASSLAFNPSGEQFF
TGCGCCAGCAGCTTGGCTTTCAATCCATCGGGTGAGCAGTTCTTC
>-|TRBJ1-2|-|TRBV20-1
CSARDGGWGRDYGYTF
TGCAGTGCTAGAGATGGTGGCTGGGGGCGAGACTATGGCTACACCTTC
>-|TRBJ2-5|TRBD2|TRBV5-1
CATRKNGGAYETQYF
TGCGCCACCCGAAAGAACGGGGGGGCCTACGAGACCCAGTACTTC
>-|TRBJ2-3|-|TRBV13
CASSRGATDTQYF
TGTGCCAGCTCACGGGGGGCGACAGATACGCAGTATTTT